The 32 T cell receptor beta chains below all came from one sample that was sequenced in a study of human T cells and chemical hapten exposure. Time point of the sample: pre-sensitization, week 0. Treatment defined: therapeutic diphenylcyclopropenone sensitization with weekly scalp DPC. Unfractionated whole blood yielded total RNA. TCRdb passed the RACE reads through MiXCR, listing each CDR3 protein once. Of over 50,000 distinct CDR3 sequences in the sample, around a tenth were seen once. The sample was whole blood, taken in connection with sensitization to the hapten diphenylcyclopropenone (DPC). These receptors were obtained from a woman aged 25 to 39 with alopecia areata. Some clones in this sample may be carry-over from other donors' samples.

This clonotype was found many times. The V call is TRBV27, the J call TRBJ1-5; TRBD1 is a possible D gene (6 bases). The CDR3 runs to 16 residues. Trimming took off 5 bases at V and 0 bases at J, with 14 bases between the two ends. Germline V gives CDR1 MNHEY, CDR2 SMNVEV (reference sequence). The CDR3 here is CASSPQGFYSNQPQHF. The CDR3 nucleotides are TGTGCCAGCAGTCCACAGGGATTCTATAGCAATCAGCCCCAGCATTTT.

Ten or more counts support this clonotype. V usage is TRBV28 and J usage is TRBJ1-6, with D possibly being TRBD1 (5 bases). The V end lost 6 bases, the J end lost 6 bases, and 12 bases lay between the germline ends. CDR1 MDHEN and CDR2 SYDVKM come from the germline V gene. The CDR3 has 14 residues. The CDR3 here is CASSRTTFNSPLHF. CDR3 in DNA: TGTGCCAGCAGCCGGACAACGTTTAATTCACCCCTCCACTTT.

This clonotype was counted ten times or more. The rearrangement joins TRBV29-1 to TRBJ1-1, with D possibly TRBD1 on 6 matching bases. CDR1 is SQVTM, CDR2 ANQGSEA, per germline. The CDR3 is 16 amino acids. V was cut by 8 bases and J by 4 bases, with 26 bases left in between. The CDR3 DNA follows: TGCAGCTCCAATGGAGGGGACACGGGGGCGCGCACTGAAGCTTTCTTT. Translating it yields CSSNGGDTGARTEAFF. Complete variable domain (other parts from reference TRBV29-1 and TRBJ1-1): SAVISQKPSRDICQRGTSLTIQCQVDSQVTMMFWYRQQPGQSLTLIATANQGSEATYESGFVIDKFPISRPNLTFSTLTVSNMSPEDSSIYLCSSNGGDTGARTEAFFGQGTRLTVV.

Only a few counts were recorded for this clonotype. The chain carries TRBV3-1 and TRBJ2-1; no firm D call. The germline CDR1 and CDR2 sequences are LGHDT and YNNKEL (reference sequence). The CDR3 spans 14 residues. With 1 base removed from V and 8 bases from J, the gap between germline ends came to 12 bases. CDR3 coding DNA: TGTGCCAGCAGCCAAGGCCGCCACGGGCATGAGCAGTTCTTC. Encoded protein: CASSQGRHGHEQFF.

J is TRBJ1-5 and V is TRBV28; weak D call: TRBD1 (5 bases). Germline V gene lookup returns CDR1 MDHEN and CDR2 SYDVKM. The length of the CDR3 is 14 residues. V was trimmed by 5 bases and J by 2 bases, leaving 10 bases between them. CDR3 DNA sequence: TGTGCCAGCAGTAGCAGGGCTTGCAATCAGCCCCAGCATTTT. Residues: CASSSRACNQPQHF.

The V gene is TRBV4-3, the J gene TRBJ2-7; D is uncertain. CDR3 length: 15 amino acids. V lost 4 bases, J lost 0 bases, and 13 bases lay in between. The V gene's germline CDR1 is LGHNA and CDR2 YSLEER. The CDR3 coding sequence is TGCGCCAGCAGCCCCTCTTTTCCAAGCTCCTACGAGCAGTACTTC. As protein: CASSPSFPSSYEQYF.

This chain connects TRBV4-1 to TRBJ1-5; no clear D gene. Deletions cut 0 bases from V and 6 bases from J, with 6 bases between. This CDR3 is built from 13 residues. Germline V gene lookup returns CDR1 MGHRA and CDR2 YSYEKL. CDR3 in DNA: TGCGCCAGCAGCCAAGATCGGACTCAGCCCCAGCATTTT. It is translated as CASSQDRTQPQHF.

V and J are TRBV3-2 and TRBJ1-5. TRBV3-2 is a known pseudogene. The CDR3 is made up of 14 amino acids. In nucleotides, the CDR3 is TGTGCCAGCAGCCAGCCATATAGCAATCAGCCCCAGCATTTT. This translates into CASSQPYSNQPQHF.

The chain employs TRBV5-1 and TRBJ2-2, with TRBD1 matching 8 bases. Germline trimming cut 3 bases from V and 5 bases from J; bases unmatched to any gene: 6. There are 15 residues in the CDR3. CDR1 and CDR2 from the germline V gene are SGHRS and YFSETQ. In DNA form, the CDR3 reads TGCGCCAGCAGCTGGGGGACAGGAAGGACCGGGGAGCTGTTTTTT. Protein sequence: CASSWGTGRTGELFF. Supplemented by reference TRBV5-1 and TRBJ2-2, the full variable domain reads KAGVTQTPRYLIKTRGQQVTLSCSPISGHRSVSWYQQTPGQGLQFLFEYFSETQRNKGNFPGRFSGRQFSNSRSEMNVSTLELGDSALYLCASSWGTGRTGELFFGEGSRLTVL.

This clonotype appeared a few times. The chain couples TRBV12-3 or TRBV12-4 to TRBJ2-7, with a possible D match to TRBD2 (7 bases). The CDR3 has 14 amino acids. Trimming pared 3 bases from V and 5 bases from J, leaving 14 bases between. In nucleotides, the CDR3 is TGTGCCAGCAGTTTCGGGGGGCGCGTCCACGAGCAGTACTTC. This encodes CASSFGGRVHEQYF.

This clonotype was seen a handful of times. The chain uses TRBV18 and TRBJ2-7; D perhaps matches TRBD2 (6 bases). The V end was cut by 3 bases, the J end by 3 bases, with 18 bases between. CDR1 is KGHSH, CDR2 LQKENI, per germline. There are 16 residues in the CDR3. This CDR3 is CASSPSRGGDLYEQYF. CDR3 nucleotides: TGTGCCAGCTCACCGAGTCGAGGAGGGGACCTCTACGAGCAGTACTTC.

This chain uses TRBV6-5 with TRBJ1-2; no firm D call. This CDR3 is 15 amino acids long. Trimming stripped 6 bases from V and 1 base from J, with 15 bases between. CDR1 and CDR2 (germline): MNHEY, SVGAGI. This CDR3 is CASSLLSSNNYGYTF. CDR3 DNA: TGTGCCAGCAGCCTCTTAAGCAGTAATAACTATGGCTACACCTTC.

The chain is built from TRBV7-2 and TRBJ1-1, with 8 bases matching TRBD1. V gave up 5 bases and J gave up 0 bases; unmatched junction bases: 8. Germline V gives CDR1 SGHTA, CDR2 FQGNSA. This CDR3 spans 16 amino acids. Here the CDR3 reads CASSLDRASMNTEAFF. The CDR3 DNA sequence: TGTGCCAGCAGCCTGGACAGGGCCTCCATGAACACTGAAGCTTTCTTT.

The chain joins TRBV7-2 to TRBJ1-2; possibly TRBD1 for D (5 bases). This CDR3 is 14 amino acids long. CDR1 is SGHTA, CDR2 FQGNSA, per germline. V shed 4 bases and J shed 0 bases, with 9 bases lying between them. The CDR3 spells CASSYGTANYGYTF. DNA for the CDR3: TGTGCCAGCAGCTACGGGACGGCTAACTATGGCTACACCTTC.

This clonotype was seen repeatedly, ten times or more. This rearrangement joins TRBV4-3 to TRBJ1-2, with TRBD1 as a possible D gene (6 bases). The CDR3 totals 15 residues. Germline-derived CDR1 and CDR2 are LGHNA and YSLEER. V was shortened by 0 bases and J by 3 bases, with 11 bases between the two germline ends. The CDR3 region has the DNA TGCGCCAGCAGCCAAGAGGAAACAGGGTACTATGGCTACACCTTC. Amino acid sequence: CASSQEETGYYGYTF.

This clonotype has at least ten counts. This chain uses TRBV19 with TRBJ1-5; D is perhaps TRBD1 (6 bases). Germline values: CDR1 LNHDA, CDR2 SQIVND (reference sequence). The length of the CDR3 is 15 residues. V was shortened by 2 bases and J by 6 bases, with 14 bases between the two germline ends. The CDR3 is CASSILSQGSQPQHF. In nucleotides, the CDR3 is TGTGCCAGTAGTATACTCTCCCAGGGGAGTCAGCCCCAGCATTTT.

This clonotype was seen once. Here the CDR3 reads CAWAGLGGTIYF. The CDR3 DNA is TGTGCCTGGGCTGGCCTCGGGGGAACCATATATTTT. The chain uses TRBV30 and TRBJ1-3; TRBD1 might be the D (5 bases). Germline CDR1 is GTSNPN and CDR2 is SVGIG (reference sequence). The CDR3 extends over 12 amino acids. The ends were cut back, 5 bases at V and 10 bases at J, with 15 bases in the middle.

V and J are TRBV7-2 and TRBJ1-4, with TRBD1 identical over 8 bases. From germline, CDR1 is SGHTA and CDR2 FQGNSA. The CDR3 consists of 14 residues. V shed 1 base, J shed 8 bases, and the junction held 3 bases outside the gene matches. The CDR3 protein is CASSLGQGREKLFF. The CDR3 coding sequence is TGTGCCAGCAGCTTAGGACAGGGGAGGGAAAAACTGTTTTTT.

The V gene is TRBV20-1, the J gene TRBJ2-7; TRBD1 matches at 10 bases. The CDR3 runs to 14 residues. The germline gives CDR1 DFQATT, CDR2 SNEGSKA (reference sequence). The V and J ends lost 3 bases and 7 bases, in that order; junction bases with no gene match: 9. CDR3 nucleotides: TGCAGTGCTAGGCGCCCCGGACAGGGGGGGGAGCAGTACTTC. It specifies CSARRPGQGGEQYF.

This clonotype was observed a few times. The chain couples TRBV15 to TRBJ2-1; 7 positions match TRBD1. With 1 base clipped from V and 7 bases from J, the junction kept 4 bases outside the gene matches. The CDR3 has 14 residues. The germline gives CDR1 LNHNV, CDR2 YYDKDF (reference sequence). The CDR3 is CATSRVGDSNEQFF. CDR3 nucleotides: TGTGCCACCAGCAGAGTCGGGGACAGTAATGAGCAGTTCTTC.

About this clonotype: A read error may be the cause here, since a much bigger clone is one base away. This chain joins TRBV19 and TRBJ2-2; 7 positions agree with TRBD1. Germline trimming cut 8 bases from V and 5 bases from J; bases unmatched to any gene: 5. This CDR3 region has 13 residues. CDR1 and CDR2 from the germline V gene are LNHDA and SQIVND (reference sequence). The CDR3 region has the DNA TGTGCCAGTTCAGGGGGAAGAACCGGGGAGCTGTTTTTT. Its protein product is CASSGGRTGELFF.

This chain uses TRBV2 with TRBJ2-7; 7 nucleotides align to TRBD1. Per the germline V gene, CDR1 is SNHLY and CDR2 is FYNNEI. The CDR3 is made up of 14 amino acids. V was clipped by 3 bases and J by 4 bases; unmatched bases: 6. CDR3 region: CASSEWTGAYEQYF. CDR3 DNA sequence: TGTGCCAGCAGTGAGTGGACAGGAGCATACGAGCAGTACTTC.

The chain employs TRBV4-2 and TRBJ1-6; D is ambiguous. The germline gives CDR1 LGHNA, CDR2 YNFKEQ. This CDR3 is 16 amino acids long. V dropped 2 bases and J dropped 0 bases, with 8 bases sitting between them. This CDR3 reads CASSQRLDSYNSPLHF. CDR3 DNA: TGTGCCAGCAGCCAACGACTTGACTCCTATAATTCACCCCTCCACTTT.

This chain connects TRBV20-1 to TRBJ2-1; possible D gene TRBD2, 6 bases. CDR3 length: 12 amino acids. Trimming shortened V by 1 base and J by 8 bases, and 9 bases separated the two germline ends. Germline-derived CDR1 and CDR2 are DFQATT and SNEGSKA (reference sequence). This chain's CDR3 is CSARAEGHEQFF. In nucleotides, the CDR3 is TGCAGTGCTAGAGCGGAGGGACATGAGCAGTTCTTC.

The chain joins TRBV5-1 to TRBJ2-1, with 8 bases aligning to TRBD1. The CDR3 runs to 15 residues. After removal of 0 bases from V and 7 bases from J, the junction contained 6 bases not matched to a gene. Germline V gives CDR1 SGHRS, CDR2 YFSETQ. The CDR3 DNA follows: TGCGCCAGCAGCTTGGGTCAGGGGGCTAGGAATGAGCAGTTCTTC. Amino acid sequence: CASSLGQGARNEQFF. The variable domain in full, with the rest retrieved from reference TRBV5-1 and TRBJ2-1, is KAGVTQTPRYLIKTRGQQVTLSCSPISGHRSVSWYQQTPGQGLQFLFEYFSETQRNKGNFPGRFSGRQFSNSRSEMNVSTLELGDSALYLCASSLGQGARNEQFFGPGTRLTVL.

This clonotype has just a few counts. This chain's CDR3 is CASSPNGLDQPQHF. CDR3 in DNA: TGTGCCAGCAGTCCGAATGGCCTTGATCAGCCCCAGCATTTT. This chain joins TRBV12-3 or TRBV12-4 and TRBJ1-5; the D is unclear. The ends were cut back, 5 bases at V and 5 bases at J, with 13 bases in the middle. The CDR3 totals 14 residues.

This clonotype was found many times. This chain uses TRBV5-6 with TRBJ2-4; D is perhaps TRBD1 or TRBD2 (5 bases each). Trimming cost V 0 bases and J 13 bases, with 17 bases left between them. This CDR3 comprises 14 residues. Germline V gene lookup returns CDR1 SGHDT and CDR2 YYEEEE. For the CDR3, the DNA is TGTGCCAGCAGCTTGGGAGGGGCCGGGTCAACACAGTACTTC. Translating gives CASSLGGAGSTQYF.

This clonotype was detected only a few times. The chain has TRBV5-1 and TRBJ1-5; 11 positions agree with TRBD1. The germline V gene encodes CDR1 SGHRS and CDR2 YFSETQ. The junction had 2 bases not matched to a gene; V was cut back by 0 bases and J by 6 bases. CDR3 length: 15 amino acids. The chain's CDR3 is CASSLGTGGSQPQHF. Here the CDR3 DNA reads TGCGCCAGCAGCTTGGGGACAGGGGGCAGTCAGCCCCAGCATTTT.

This clonotype was seen ten or more times. The chain has TRBV29-1 and TRBJ1-5; TRBD1 aligns across 10 bases. V lost 4 bases, J lost 7 bases, and 7 bases stayed unmatched. From germline, CDR1 is SQVTM and CDR2 ANQGSEA. The CDR3 length is 14 residues. The chain's CDR3 is CSVGPGQGMQPQHF. CDR3 DNA sequence: TGCAGCGTTGGACCGGGACAGGGGATGCAGCCCCAGCATTTT.

A few counts support this clonotype. This chain joins TRBV7-8 and TRBJ1-4, with 7 nucleotides matching TRBD1. CDR1 is SGHVS and CDR2 is FQNEAQ in the germline V gene. J lost 8 bases, V lost 1 base, and 4 bases had no gene match. The CDR3 runs 14 residues. CDR3 bases: TGTGCCAGCAGCTTAGAGGGACAGCGAGAAAAACTGTTTTTT. It translates to CASSLEGQREKLFF.

The chain links TRBV2 to TRBJ1-4, with TRBD1 identical over 9 bases. Trimming took 3 bases from V and 8 from J; bases not matched to a gene: 10. The germline V gene has CDR1 SNHLY and CDR2 FYNNEI. CDR3 length equals 16 residues. The CDR3 nucleotides are TGTGCCAGCAGTGAGTCTTTGGGACAGGGTGGCGAAAAACTGTTTTTT. It yields the protein CASSESLGQGGEKLFF.

The chain combines TRBV6-2 or TRBV6-3 with TRBJ1-1, with a tentative D call TRBD1 (6 bases). Trimming stripped 4 bases from V and 8 bases from J, with 26 bases between. Germline V gene sequence: CDR1 MNHEY, CDR2 SVGEGT. CDR3 length equals 17 residues. This CDR3 reads CASSFLSQGMASAEAFF. The CDR3 nucleotides are TGTGCCAGCAGTTTCCTGTCCCAGGGGATGGCGTCTGCAGAAGCTTTCTTT.